The source of this T cell receptor (beta chain) is a study of T cells in tuberculosis (dated by TCRdb to the late 2010s). Some background on the complete study: In the study, CD1B tetramers and high-throughput TCR immunosequencing were combined to characterize T cells specific for the mycobacterial lipid antigen glucose monomycolate (GMM). With over nine people per group, a South African clinical cohort compared IGRA-negative adolescents, IGRA-positive adolescents with latent tuberculosis, and adults with active tuberculosis. Results the study describes overall, beyond this receptor: Clinical samples were selected based on which cryopreserved specimens were available, and the active tuberculosis cases were adults whereas the controls were adolescents. A classifier using the diverse GMM-specific repertoire reached about 90% accuracy (AUROC around 0.9), compared with 60% to 70% accuracy using GEM motif frequencies. Smaller NN-distances were partly driven by shorter CDR3-alpha lengths in active tuberculosis patients, and statistical significance was not reached for the TCR-beta difference. Compared with IGRA-negative controls, TCR-alpha repertoires from active tuberculosis had smaller mean NN-distances to GMM-specific TCRs, which suggests clonal expansion of these TCRs.

At study entry, a tuberculin skin test and the QuantiFERON-TB GOLD In-Tube IGRA were used to screen adolescents for latent tuberculosis infection. Immunosequencing of unsorted cryopreserved PBMC covered, on average, around 100,000 T cells per clinical donor. Eleven high schools in the Worcester region of the Western Cape, South Africa, served as enrollment sites for adolescents aged 12 to 18 years. Approximately 10 adolescents infected with M. tuberculosis and about 10 uninfected adolescents were chosen and matched for age and sex. PBMC from adolescents were isolated by density centrifugation from freshly drawn heparinized blood and were then cryopreserved. The immunoSEQ multiplex PCR assay was used to generate TCR libraries, with TCR-beta and/or TCR-alpha/delta assays applied to each sample. The Illumina high-throughput platform was used to sequence the amplified TCR libraries. As for the original processing: Clustering and dimensionality reduction were performed using pairwise TCRdist distances among GMM-specific receptors from ex vivo sorted or in vitro expanded T cells. The score assigned to each clinical repertoire was mean NN-distance, meaning the average TCRdist to the nearest 10% of tetramer-positive reference sequences. GEM TCR motif frequency was calculated as the fraction of unique TCRs that matched known GEM sequences by V/J usage and CDR3 length. Linear discriminant analysis with leave-one-out cross-validation, implemented in scikit-learn, was used to classify active tuberculosis. Here the immuneACCESS table is served through TCRdb, limited to in-frame sequences with V and J called. Missing clones are a known gap in these copies; in checked studies unresolved V genes cover under half, and the rest lacks a known reason. V, J and clone size are taken as reported in that table, and D and trimming were inferred from the DNA itself. Recorded for this sample are about 33,000 clones; just under 95% of them occurred a single time. The ten biggest clones cover about 7.8% of the sample.

With regard to this clone: What this receptor recognizes is not known. No qualities accompany the bases; no much larger clone lies one base away.

The trim is 2 bases for V and 1 base for J, with a gap of 11 bases between the germline ends. There are 15 amino acids in the CDR3, from cysteine to phenylalanine inclusive. The sequence is cut down to CDR3 DNA, 45 bases in frame from base 1. The germline V gene encodes CDR1 MNHEY and CDR2 SVGAGI. This TCR was sampled from a donor between 10 and 29 years old with latent tuberculosis or without tuberculosis infection. Some clones in this sample may be carry-over from other donors' samples. The receptor chain draws on TRBV6-5 and TRBJ1-1, with no confident D gene call. Sequencing used PBMCs. The DNA sequence is as follows: TGTGCCAGCAGTTACGGTACAGTACAGAACACTGAAGCTTTCTTT. It is translated as CASSYGTVQNTEAFF.